The next 24 T cell receptor beta chains were all read from a single sample in a study. The sorted Tregs were CD4+CD25+CD127-/low cells. MiXCR was run by TCRdb on the 5' RACE reads, yielding one entry per CDR3 protein. The data show roughly 57,000 distinct CDR3 sequences, with less than 25% seen just once and roughly 3.2% held by the top ten. The sequenced sample consisted of tumor-infiltrating Tregs sorted from the breast tumor. The receptors shown here come from a female donor with breast cancer.

The chain employs TRBV28 and TRBJ2-1; D uncertain. Germline assignment: CDR1 MDHEN and CDR2 SYDVKM. Trimming stripped 5 bases from V and 3 bases from J, with 5 bases between. The length of the CDR3 is 12 residues. CDR3 protein: CASSIDYNEQFF. For the CDR3, the DNA is TGTGCCAGCAGTATAGACTACAATGAGCAGTTCTTC.

This chain links TRBV18 with TRBJ2-3; the D is unclear. The CDR3 has 14 amino acids. The germline V gene encodes CDR1 KGHSH and CDR2 LQKENI. V gave up 4 bases and J gave up 2 bases, with 10 bases separating them. The CDR3 nucleotides read TGTGCCAGCTCACTCGACTCCGCCACAGATACGCAGTATTTT. Translating gives CASSLDSATDTQYF.

This clonotype was counted between two and nine times. CDR3 in amino acids: CASRAGGGENNEQFF. CDR3 sequence (DNA): TGTGCCAGCAGGGCAGGCGGAGGGGAAAACAATGAGCAGTTCTTC. The gene calls are TRBV28 and TRBJ2-1, with D maybe TRBD2 (6 bases). Germline CDR1 and CDR2: MDHEN and SYDVKM. V was trimmed by 6 bases and J by 5 bases, leaving 17 bases between them. The CDR3 has 15 amino acids.

The chain joins TRBV3-1 to TRBJ1-5; TRBD1 matches at 8 bases. Trimming cost V 4 bases and J 5 bases; bases outside gene matches: 10. Germline assignment: CDR1 LGHDT and CDR2 YNNKEL (reference sequence). The CDR3 loop spans 16 amino acids. The chain's CDR3 is CASSLLQGAQDQPQHF. CDR3 DNA: TGTGCCAGCAGCCTTTTGCAGGGGGCTCAGGATCAGCCCCAGCATTTT.

The chain is built from TRBV14 and TRBJ1-4; D not resolved. V lost 4 bases, J lost 8 bases, and 26 bases lay in between. The CDR3 length is 18 residues. The germline gives CDR1 SGHDN, CDR2 FVKESK. The CDR3 reads CASSRREGAGRGREKLFF. CDR3 coding DNA: TGTGCCAGCAGCCGAAGGGAGGGCGCGGGTCGCGGCCGGGAAAAACTGTTTTTT. Using reference TRBV14 and TRBJ1-4 for the parts outside the CDR3, the full variable domain is EAGVTQFPSHSVIEKGQTVTLRCDPISGHDNLYWYRRVMGKEIKFLLHFVKESKQDESGMPNNRFLAERTGGTYSTLKVQPAELEDSGVYFCASSRREGAGRGREKLFFGSGTQLSVL.

This clonotype occurred many times. This chain uses TRBV4-1 with TRBJ2-3; TRBD2 matches 10 bases. CDR1 and CDR2 (germline): MGHRA, YSYEKL. V gave up 0 bases and J gave up 5 bases; unmatched junction bases: 5. The CDR3 runs 16 residues. The CDR3: CASSQDKEREGDTQYF. The CDR3 coding sequence is TGCGCCAGCAGCCAAGATAAGGAGCGGGAGGGAGATACGCAGTATTTT.

Worth noting for this clonotype: This may stem from a read error, because a much larger clone lies one nucleotide away. The rearrangement joins TRBV29-1 to TRBJ1-1; D remains ambiguous. V was clipped by 7 bases and J by 3 bases, with 15 bases between them. The CDR3 has 13 amino acids. The V gene's germline CDR1 is SQVTM and CDR2 ANQGSEA. Here the CDR3 DNA reads TGCAGCGCGGCCACCTTAACTTACACTGAAGCTTTCTTT. Translation: CSAATLTYTEAFF.

This chain joins TRBV28 and TRBJ2-7; D unresolved. V shed 6 bases and J shed 3 bases, with 9 bases lying between them. This CDR3 has 12 residues. Germline V gene lookup returns CDR1 MDHEN and CDR2 SYDVKM. CDR3 in DNA: TGTGCCAGCAGGTCCTCGTTCTACGAGCAGTACTTC. Protein product: CASRSSFYEQYF.

This clonotype has ten or more counts. The chain has TRBV20-1 and TRBJ2-3, with TRBD2 matching 7 bases. This CDR3 is 18 amino acids long. Trimming at V came to 2 bases and at J to 0 bases, leaving 14 bases not matched to a gene. Germline V lookup: CDR1 DFQATT, CDR2 SNEGSKA (reference sequence). Here the CDR3 reads CSARPAGMGITSTDTQYF. In DNA, the CDR3 is TGCAGTGCTAGACCAGCGGGAATGGGAATAACTAGCACAGATACGCAGTATTTT.

There are a few counts of this clonotype. Written as DNA, the CDR3 is TGTGCCATCAGTGAGTCAAGGGGGCGCGACGAGCAGTACTTC. It translates to CAISESRGRDEQYF. The chain has TRBV10-3 and TRBJ2-7; 7 nucleotides line up with TRBD1. CDR1 ENHRY and CDR2 SYGVKD come from the germline V gene. The CDR3 consists of 14 residues. V trimming: 0 bases; J trimming: 5 bases; junction bases outside the gene matches: 4.

On this clonotype: The conserved phenylalanine or tryptophan normally closing the CDR3 is absent here, so this likely arose from a read error. This chain joins TRBV5-1 and TRBJ2-3, with 7 bases fitting TRBD2. With 6 bases clipped from V and 3 bases from J, the junction kept 4 bases outside the gene matches. The CDR3 is 13 residues long. Germline-derived CDR1 and CDR2 are SGHRS and YFSETQ. CDR3 amino acids: CASKTSVTDTQYC. Written as DNA, the CDR3 is TGCGCCAGCAAAACTAGCGTAACAGATACGCAGTATTGT.

This clonotype turned up a few times. V gene TRBV15 combines with J gene TRBJ2-2; maybe TRBD2 (5 bases). This CDR3 is 15 amino acids long. Germline V lookup: CDR1 LNHNV, CDR2 YYDKDF (reference sequence). Trimming removed 0 bases at V and 6 bases at J, with 11 bases between. CDR3 DNA sequence: TGTGCCACCAGCAGAGAGCGGGCGGGTCCCGGGGAGCTGTTTTTT. The encoded protein is CATSRERAGPGELFF.

This clonotype showed up just a few times. The gene calls are TRBV20-1 and TRBJ2-5; 7 bases match TRBD2. After removal of 0 bases from V and 5 bases from J, the junction contained 9 bases not matched to a gene. Per the germline V gene, CDR1 is DFQATT and CDR2 is SNEGSKA (reference sequence). The CDR3 consists of 15 residues. CDR3: CSARDRAGYDETQYF. The CDR3 region has the DNA TGCAGTGCTAGAGATCGAGCGGGATATGATGAGACCCAGTACTTC.

This clonotype occurred a few times. The chain couples TRBV18 to TRBJ2-7; unclear D gene. The V end was cut by 3 bases, the J end by 2 bases, with 11 bases between. The germline V gene has CDR1 KGHSH and CDR2 LQKENI. This CDR3 comprises 14 residues. The CDR3 region has the DNA TGTGCCAGCTCACCGCCCAGGAATCCCTACGAGCAGTACTTC. Translated: CASSPPRNPYEQYF.

This clonotype came up a few times. The chain couples TRBV28 to TRBJ1-6, with a tentative D call TRBD1 (6 bases). Trimming cost V 6 bases and J 7 bases, with 16 bases left between them. The CDR3 covers 15 residues. From germline, CDR1 is MDHEN and CDR2 SYDVKM. The CDR3 sequence is CASRSQQGWNSPLHF. Here the CDR3 DNA reads TGTGCCAGCAGGTCCCAACAGGGTTGGAATTCACCCCTCCACTTT.

This clonotype appeared a few times. The chain employs TRBV12-3 or TRBV12-4 and TRBJ2-2; TRBD1 agrees at 10 bases. This CDR3 is built from 14 residues. With 8 bases clipped from V and 6 bases from J, the junction kept 6 bases outside the gene matches. The CDR3, as DNA: TGTGCCAGCCGGGACAGGGGATATTCCGGGGAGCTGTTTTTT. This translates into CASRDRGYSGELFF.

This clonotype appeared once. The chain couples TRBV12-3 or TRBV12-4 to TRBJ2-2; 11 positions agree with TRBD2. The CDR3 loop spans 15 amino acids. V gave up 7 bases and J gave up 4 bases; unmatched junction bases: 5. CDR3 coding DNA: TGTGCCAGCAACCAAGGACTAGCGGGCACCGGGGAGCTGTTTTTT. Its protein is CASNQGLAGTGELFF.

The V and J genes are TRBV5-6 and TRBJ2-1; no clear D. Germline V gene lookup returns CDR1 SGHDT and CDR2 YYEEEE. The V gene lost 4 bases and the J gene lost 3 bases, with 17 bases spanning the gap. The CDR3 consists of 16 residues. In DNA, the CDR3 is TGTGCCAGCAGCCCACTCCTAGTCCCAAACTACAATGAGCAGTTCTTC. Residues: CASSPLLVPNYNEQFF.

This clonotype was counted only a few times. In DNA, the CDR3 is TGCGCCAGCAGCCCTCCGGGACGCCCGCCGAGGGGCTACACCTTC. This codes for CASSPPGRPPRGYTF. The chain carries TRBV5-1 and TRBJ1-2, with D tentatively TRBD1 (5 bases). CDR1 is SGHRS, CDR2 YFSETQ, per germline. V was pared by 4 bases and J by 8 bases, with 21 bases between. The CDR3 runs 15 residues.

This clonotype has only a few counts. This sequence joins TRBV5-1 and TRBJ2-7; 9 nucleotides match TRBD1. The junction had 8 bases not matched to a gene; V was cut back by 7 bases and J by 3 bases. CDR3 length: 14 amino acids. CDR1 and CDR2 (germline): SGHRS, YFSETQ. The CDR3 loop is CASGRDRVNYEQYF. CDR3 DNA: TGCGCCAGCGGCCGGGACAGGGTCAACTACGAGCAGTACTTC.

This clonotype was detected many times. The chain employs TRBV6-2 or TRBV6-3 and TRBJ1-2, with D uncertain. Germline values: CDR1 MNHEY, CDR2 SVGEGT. The CDR3 spans 14 residues. Deletions cut 7 bases from V and 2 bases from J, with 14 bases between. The CDR3 region has the DNA TGTGCCAGCATCGACGGGGTAGGGAACTATGGCTACACCTTC. It is translated as CASIDGVGNYGYTF.

A word on this clonotype: Being one base from a much bigger clone, this may be a read error. This rearrangement joins TRBV6-6 to TRBJ2-5, with 7 bases that match TRBD1. Germline CDR1 is MNHNY and CDR2 is SVGAGI (reference sequence). J lost 5 bases, V lost 8 bases, and 8 bases had no gene match. CDR3 length: 13 residues. The CDR3, as DNA: TGTGCCAGCTGTGGGGGACAGAGGGAGACCCAGTACTTC. Its translation is CASCGGQRETQYF.

This clonotype was found many times. The V and J genes are TRBV5-1 and TRBJ2-7; D gene unclear. The CDR3 is 15 amino acids. V lost 4 bases to trimming and J lost 3 bases, with 17 bases between them. CDR1 is SGHRS and CDR2 is YFSETQ in the germline V gene. CDR3 sequence: CASSLREGSYYEQYF. CDR3 bases: TGCGCCAGCAGCCTTCGAGAAGGGTCCTACTACGAGCAGTACTTC.

Comment on this clonotype: The junction departs from the called germline gene at one end, perhaps through a read error. V and J are TRBV5-1 and TRBJ2-3, with 10 bases matching TRBD2. The V gene's germline CDR1 is SGHRS and CDR2 YFSETQ. The CDR3 totals 16 residues. CDR3 loop: CASSSALAGDPDMQYF. The CDR3 DNA reads TGCGCCAGCAGCTCAGCCCTAGCGGGGGACCCAGATATGCAGTATTTT.